The 13 T cell receptor beta chains listed next were all sequenced from one sample in a study of blood T cell repertoires in COVID-19 (dated by TCRdb to 2019 to 2021). Library generation was performed with the immunoSEQ multiplex PCR assay. As stored in TCRdb, this immuneACCESS dataset retains in-frame rearrangements with V and J assigned. A fraction of the clones does not appear; measured against another copy, unresolved V genes explain less than half of the discrepancy, and the remainder lacks a known reason. Present in this sample are over 35,000 clones, approximately 85% of which were seen just once. Of the sample, roughly 9.9% falls within the top ten clones. The sample taken for sequencing was peripheral blood. The receptors were gathered from a human donor in a cohort sampled during active COVID-19.

CDR3 nucleotide sequence: TGTGCCAGTATTGCGGGAGGAGTATCCAATGAGCAGTTCTTC. This encodes CASIAGGVSNEQFF. The V call is TRBV19, the J call TRBJ2-1, with 8 positions matching TRBD2. Germline V CDR1 and CDR2: LNHDA, SQIVND (reference sequence). Losses at the gene ends were 7 bases for V and 6 bases for J; bases not matched to a gene: 8. The CDR3 runs to 14 residues.

This sequence joins TRBV6-5 and TRBJ2-5; TRBD2 agrees at 8 bases. This CDR3 has 15 residues. V lost 4 bases and J lost 4; bases outside the gene matches: 8. CDR1 and CDR2 from the germline V gene are MNHEY and SVGAGI. In DNA form, the CDR3 reads TGTGCCAGCAGTTCAGCCGGGACTAGGGGAGAGACCCAGTACTTC. It encodes CASSSAGTRGETQYF.

The J gene is TRBJ1-5, the V gene TRBV19; maybe TRBD1 (5 bases). Deletions cut 5 bases from V and 1 base from J, with 9 bases between. Germline lookup yields CDR1 LNHDA and CDR2 SQIVND (reference sequence). The CDR3 has 14 amino acids. The CDR3 region has the DNA TGTGCCAGTAGTCAGACAGCCAGCAATCAGCCCCAGCATTTT. Its translation: CASSQTASNQPQHF.

This clone was counted a single time. CDR3 in amino acids: CASSQVKTEPYNEQFF. In DNA, the CDR3 is TGCGCCAGCAGCCAAGTGAAAACAGAGCCATACAATGAGCAGTTCTTC. This rearrangement joins TRBV4-1 to TRBJ2-1; D gene ambiguous. The V gene's germline CDR1 is MGHRA and CDR2 YSYEKL. Trimming removed 1 base from V and 4 bases from J, with 14 bases in between. The CDR3 is 16 residues long.

This chain uses TRBV5-4 with TRBJ1-1; D unclear. The V and J ends lost 3 bases and 7 bases respectively, with 19 bases between them. The germline V gene encodes CDR1 SGHNT and CDR2 YYREEE (reference sequence). This CDR3 comprises 15 residues. In DNA form, the CDR3 reads TGTGCCAGCAGCTCCATTCTAGTAAGAACAAGTGAAGCTTTCTTT. Residues: CASSSILVRTSEAFF.

The rearrangement joins TRBV5-1 to TRBJ1-1, with D unclear. Germline loops: CDR1 SGHRS, CDR2 YFSETQ. CDR3 length: 16 amino acids. The V gene lost 0 bases and the J gene lost 0 bases, with 12 bases spanning the gap. The CDR3, as DNA: TGCGCCAGCAGCTTGGAAGGTCTGGGAGTGAACACTGAAGCTTTCTTT. This translates into CASSLEGLGVNTEAFF.

This chain joins TRBV4-2 and TRBJ1-1; 10 bases line up with TRBD1. V shed 3 bases, J shed 1 base, and the junction held 5 bases outside the gene matches. Germline V CDR1 and CDR2: LGHNA, YNFKEQ. This CDR3 comprises 16 residues. This CDR3 is CASSQTGQGTNTEAFF. The DNA for the CDR3 is TGTGCCAGCAGCCAGACGGGACAGGGGACGAACACTGAAGCTTTCTTT.

This chain connects TRBV30 to TRBJ2-2; maybe TRBD1 (5 bases). This CDR3 has 16 residues. V lost 4 bases and J lost 0, with 15 bases in between. Germline loops: CDR1 GTSNPN, CDR2 SVGIG (reference sequence). The CDR3 sequence: CAWIGEARANTGELFF. In DNA form, the CDR3 reads TGTGCCTGGATAGGAGAGGCCAGGGCGAACACCGGGGAGCTGTTTTTT.

V is TRBV10-2 and J is TRBJ1-2, with D possibly matching TRBD1 (6 bases). The CDR3 has 16 amino acids. Trimming left V 1 base short and J 6 bases short, with 18 bases between. Germline V gene data show CDR1 as WSHSY and CDR2 as SAAADI. The CDR3 sequence: CASSEWRLAGVNGYTF. The CDR3 DNA is TGCGCCAGCAGTGAGTGGCGGTTGGCAGGGGTTAATGGCTACACCTTC.

The chain recombines TRBV3-1 (or the pseudogene TRBV3-2) with TRBJ2-5, with 12 bases lining up with TRBD1. Germline CDR1 reads LGHDT; CDR2 reads YNNKEL (reference sequence). V trimming: 0 bases; J trimming: 2 bases; junction bases outside the gene matches: 4. The CDR3 totals 17 residues. The CDR3, as DNA: TGTGCCAGCAGCCAAGAGGGACAGGGGGCAGGGCAAGAGACCCAGTACTTC. Translating gives CASSQEGQGAGQETQYF.

CDR3 sequence (DNA): TGTGCCAGCAGCCAAGATCCGCGACTAAAAAACACTGAAGCTTTCTTT. This sequence encodes CASSQDPRLKNTEAFF. The rearrangement joins TRBV3-1 (or the pseudogene TRBV3-2) to TRBJ1-1; D unresolved. The V and J ends lost 0 bases and 2 bases respectively, with 13 bases between them. CDR3 length: 16 amino acids. The germline CDR1 and CDR2 sequences are LGHDT and YNNKEL (reference sequence).

J is TRBJ2-1 and V is TRBV7-6; 7 bases are shared with TRBD1. This CDR3 is 15 amino acids long. Germline CDR1 and CDR2: SGHVS and FNYEAQ. V was clipped by 5 bases and J by 0 bases; unmatched bases: 4. Written as DNA, the CDR3 is TGTGCCAGCAGCCCGGCAGGGGGCTCCTACAATGAGCAGTTCTTC. Encoded protein: CASSPAGGSYNEQFF.

The table lists this clone with a count of one. The chain employs TRBV25-1 and TRBJ2-3; 10 nucleotides agree with TRBD2. CDR3 length equals 17 residues. With V trimmed by 6 bases and J by 1 base, 10 bases remained unmatched. Germline CDR1 reads MGHDK; CDR2 reads SYGVNS. The CDR3 spells CASSTSGAAGGTDTQYF. The CDR3 bases are TGTGCCAGCAGCACTAGCGGGGCCGCCGGGGGCACAGATACGCAGTATTTT.